The TCR beta chain under discussion was sequenced for a study of technical replicates of blood from a few donors. Trimming stripped 6 bases from V and 6 bases from J, with 7 bases between. The germline gives CDR1 KGHSH, CDR2 LQKENI. This CDR3 is built from 11 residues. This clone came up once. Assay used: immunoSEQ multiplex PCR; TCRdb lists only in-frame clones, some missing. The sample consists of 70,000 to 85,000 clones, nearly 97% of them appearing once. The genes are TRBV18 and TRBJ2-3; D unclear. The receptor was isolated from a human donor in good health. Specimen: T cells isolated from PBMCs. The CDR3: CASSPLDTQYF. In DNA form, the CDR3 reads TGTGCCAGCTCCCCCCTGGATACGCAGTATTTT. Together with reference TRBV18 and TRBJ2-3, the CDR3 gives the full variable domain: NAGVMQNPRHLVRRRGQEARLRCSPMKGHSHVYWYRQLPEEGLKFMVYLQKENIIDESGMPKERFSAEFPKEGPSILRIQQVVRGDSAAYFCASSPLDTQYFGPGTRLTVL.